Listed below are T cell receptor beta chains from one sample, sequenced in a study of T cells in localized non-small cell lung cancer. Profiled with immunoSEQ multiplex PCR; TCRdb holds only in-frame clones, not every one. In the table there are about 59,000 clones, about 89% of which are singletons. Sequenced here: peripheral blood, sampled before any cancer treatment. The receptors originated from a man aged 35 to 70 with stage I lung adenocarcinoma. The CDR3 runs from the conserved cysteine through the conserved F or W. Each record gives: D gene, clone size, J gene, V gene, CDR3 protein, CDR3 DNA. The D gene is left open where the match is weak. Clone size is stated in some rows and not others, as once, few, many or a class when expanded.

>NA|NA|TRBJ2-5|TRBV7-9
CASSSRVSGYQETQYF
TGTGCCAGCAGCTCCAGGGTATCGGGGTACCAAGAGACCCAGTACTTC
>NA|NA|TRBJ2-1|TRBV5-1
CASSLAGKTYNEQFF
TGCGCCAGCAGCTTGGCCGGGAAAACCTACAATGAGCAGTTCTTC
>TRBD2|NA|TRBJ2-7|TRBV4-1
CASSQLAGGLPEQYF
TGCGCCAGCAGCCAACTAGCGGGAGGCCTACCCGAGCAGTACTTC
>NA|NA|TRBJ2-3|TRBV6-1
CASSDEEYTQYF
TGTGCCAGCAGTGATGAGGAATATACGCAGTATTTT
>NA|NA|TRBJ1-5|TRBV7-9
CASSPDSNQPQHF
TGTGCCAGCAGTCCGGATAGCAATCAGCCCCAGCATTTT
>NA|NA|TRBJ2-7|TRBV6-5
CASSTGSINEQYF
TGTGCCAGCAGTACAGGGTCTATTAACGAGCAGTACTTC
>NA|NA|TRBJ1-1|TRBV9
CASSEGGKNTEAFF
TGTGCCAGCAGCGAGGGGGGAAAGAACACTGAAGCTTTCTTT
>NA|NA|TRBJ2-5|TRBV10-3
CAISDRQQETQYF
TGTGCCATCAGTGATCGACAGCAAGAGACCCAGTACTTC
>NA|once|TRBJ1-1|TRBV5-1
CASSRQTSGGTEAFF
TGCGCCAGCAGCCGGCAAACAAGTGGGGGAACTGAAGCTTTCTTT
>NA|NA|TRBJ1-5|TRBV5-1
CASSLRAGDQPQHF
TGCGCCAGCAGCTTGAGGGCAGGGGACCAGCCCCAGCATTTT
>TRBD2|NA|TRBJ2-3|TRBV7-6
CASSFGLAGHRTDTQYF
TGTGCCAGCAGCTTCGGACTAGCAGGTCACCGCACAGATACGCAGTATTTT
>TRBD2|once|TRBJ2-7|TRBV28
CASSLYGGDYIYEQYF
TGTGCCAGCAGTTTATATGGTGGGGACTACATCTACGAGCAGTACTTC
>NA|NA|TRBJ2-3|TRBV2
CASSEADTQYF
TGTGCCAGCAGTGAGGCTGATACGCAGTATTTT
>TRBD2|once|TRBJ2-7|TRBV5-4
CASSLGATSGGYEQYF
TGTGCCAGCAGCTTGGGGGCGACTAGCGGGGGCTACGAGCAGTACTTC
>NA|NA|TRBJ2-3|TRBV4-1
CASSQDPHADTQYF
TGCGCCAGCAGCCAAGATCCCCACGCCGATACGCAGTATTTT
>TRBD1|few|TRBJ2-7|TRBV4-2
CASSQDSGQGRKQYF
TGTGCCAGCAGCCAAGACTCGGGACAGGGTCGAAAGCAGTACTTC
>NA|NA|TRBJ2-7|TRBV19
CASSGGKFAYEQYF
TGTGCCAGTAGCGGGGGAAAATTCGCCTACGAGCAGTACTTC
>NA|NA|TRBJ1-1|TRBV28
CASRRDMNTEAFF
TGTGCCAGCAGGCGGGATATGAACACTGAAGCTTTCTTT
>NA|NA|TRBJ2-7|TRBV19
CASSRSLTGSGYEQYF
TGTGCCAGTAGTCGCTCCCTGACCGGGAGCGGATACGAGCAGTACTTC
>NA|NA|TRBJ1-2|TRBV6-5
CARKWNVNYGYTF
TGTGCCAGGAAGTGGAATGTTAACTATGGCTACACCTTC
>NA|NA|TRBJ2-7|TRBV6-1
CAEKGDYSYEQYF
TGTGCCGAGAAGGGGGACTACTCCTACGAGCAGTACTTC
>NA|NA|TRBJ2-1|TRBV5-1
CASSSTDYPGNEQFF
TGCGCCAGCAGCTCCACGGACTACCCTGGGAATGAGCAGTTCTTC
>TRBD2|NA|TRBJ2-4|TRBV30
CAWSVLAGVFKNIQYF
TGTGCCTGGAGTGTACTAGCGGGAGTCTTCAAAAACATTCAGTACTTC
>NA|few|TRBJ2-3|TRBV30
CAWSRFGTDTQYF
TGTGCCTGGAGTCGCTTTGGCACAGATACGCAGTATTTT
>NA|NA|TRBJ2-3|TRBV7-3
CASSPGMGDTQYF
TGTGCCAGCAGCCCAGGGATGGGAGATACGCAGTATTTT
>TRBD1|NA|TRBJ2-2|TRBV25-1
CASSESRTGLTNTGELFF
TGTGCCAGCAGTGAATCCAGGACAGGGCTTACGAACACCGGGGAGCTGTTTTTT
>NA|NA|TRBJ2-1|TRBV5-1
CASSLVQGPLDNEQFF
TGCGCCAGCAGCTTGGTCCAGGGCCCCCTTGACAATGAGCAGTTCTTC
>NA|NA|TRBJ2-7|TRBV5-1
CASSSGLREQYF
TGCGCCAGCAGCTCGGGACTCCGAGAGCAGTACTTC
>TRBD2|NA|TRBJ2-1|TRBV7-2
CASSPTTSGRYNEQFF
TGTGCCAGCAGCCCCACCACTAGCGGGAGGTACAATGAGCAGTTCTTC
>TRBD1|NA|TRBJ2-7|TRBV6-1
CASSDRDRGREQYF
TGTGCCAGCAGTGACCGGGACAGGGGGCGCGAGCAGTACTTC
>NA|once|TRBJ2-3|TRBV4-2
CASSQGGTTGTDTQYF
TGTGCCAGCAGCCAAGGGGGGACCACTGGCACAGATACGCAGTATTTT
>NA|few|TRBJ1-1|TRBV19
CASSMARARTEAFF
TGTGCCAGTAGTATGGCAAGGGCAAGGACTGAAGCTTTCTTT
>NA|NA|TRBJ1-2|TRBV4-1
CASSQVWQDTNGYTF
TGCGCCAGCAGCCAAGTTTGGCAGGACACGAATGGCTACACCTTC
>NA|NA|TRBJ2-1|TRBV9
CASSVAPSGEQFF
TGTGCCAGCAGCGTAGCACCGTCCGGTGAGCAGTTCTTC
>NA|NA|TRBJ2-3|TRBV5-8
CASSLTGTDTQYF
TGTGCCAGCAGCTTGACAGGGACAGATACGCAGTATTTT
>NA|NA|TRBJ1-1|TRBV19
CASTDDRTEAFF
TGTGCCAGTACCGACGACAGGACTGAAGCTTTCTTT
>NA|NA|TRBJ2-1|TRBV11-3
CASSLGRSVNNEQFF
TGTGCCAGCAGCTTAGGGCGGTCGGTCAACAATGAGCAGTTCTTC
>NA|NA|TRBJ1-5|TRBV6-5
CASSSGGTQPQHF
TGTGCCAGCAGCTCCGGGGGAACCCAGCCCCAGCATTTT
>TRBD2|NA|TRBJ2-7|TRBV15
CATSTAGTSYEQYF
TGTGCCACCAGCACCGCTGGGACTAGCTACGAGCAGTACTTC
>NA|NA|TRBJ2-5|TRBV5-5
CASSWVGETQYF
TGTGCCAGCAGTTGGGTCGGAGAGACCCAGTACTTC
>NA|NA|TRBJ1-1|TRBV18
CASSPGLTTNTEAFF
TGTGCCAGCTCACCCGGACTTACAACGAACACTGAAGCTTTCTTT
>TRBD2|NA|TRBJ2-7|TRBV6-5
CASSYQASGRTEQYF
TGTGCCAGCAGCTATCAGGCCAGCGGGAGAACGGAGCAGTACTTC
>NA|NA|TRBJ2-2|TRBV6-5
CASSYAWGTNTGELFF
TGTGCCAGCAGTTACGCATGGGGAACGAACACCGGGGAGCTGTTTTTT
>TRBD2|NA|TRBJ2-1|TRBV7-9
CASSPTSGTVDEQFF
TGTGCCAGCAGCCCGACTAGCGGGACGGTCGATGAGCAGTTCTTC
>TRBD1|once|TRBJ2-5|TRBV6-4
CASSTGWTGRETQYF
TGTGCCAGCAGTACGGGCTGGACAGGGCGGGAGACCCAGTACTTC
>TRBD2|NA|TRBJ2-2|TRBV9
CASSKAGGGSGELFF
TGTGCCAGCAGCAAAGCGGGAGGGGGGTCCGGGGAGCTGTTTTTT
>TRBD1|once|TRBJ2-1|TRBV9
CASSGTGTGYEQFF
TGTGCCAGCAGCGGGACCGGGACAGGGTATGAGCAGTTCTTC
>TRBD1|NA|TRBJ2-2|TRBV7-8
CASSQDRVPTGELFF
TGTGCCAGCAGCCAGGACAGGGTCCCCACCGGGGAGCTGTTTTTT
>NA|NA|TRBJ2-7|TRBV6-5
CASFSGGEQYF
TGTGCCAGCTTCTCCGGGGGCGAGCAGTACTTC
>NA|NA|TRBJ1-5|TRBV21-1
CASSRPVREGPMWSNQPQHF
TGTGCCAGCAGCAGGCCCGTCAGGGAGGGCCCAATGTGGAGCAATCAGCCCCAGCATTTT
>NA|NA|TRBJ1-5|TRBV7-3
CASSLDSNQPQHF
TGTGCCAGCAGCTTAGACAGCAATCAGCCCCAGCATTTT
>NA|NA|TRBJ2-1|TRBV11-2
CASSLGLRTSSSSYNEQFF
TGTGCCAGCAGCTTAGGTTTAAGGACTTCTTCCAGCTCCTACAATGAGCAGTTCTTC
>TRBD2|NA|TRBJ2-3|TRBV5-1
CASSLGLAGNTDTQYF
TGCGCCAGCAGCTTAGGACTAGCGGGAAACACAGATACGCAGTATTTT
>TRBD1|NA|TRBJ1-1|TRBV9
CASSVSLQGGTEAFF
TGTGCCAGCAGCGTCTCATTACAGGGGGGAACTGAAGCTTTCTTT
>TRBD1|NA|TRBJ2-3|TRBV5-4
CASSSGQERMTDTQYF
TGTGCCAGCAGCTCCGGACAGGAGCGGATGACAGATACGCAGTATTTT
>NA|NA|TRBJ2-5|TRBV29-1
CSGGILVETQYF
TGCAGCGGGGGGATATTGGTAGAGACCCAGTACTTC
>NA|NA|TRBJ2-5|TRBV5-6
CASSSGPGRTQETQYF
TGTGCCAGCAGCTCGGGGCCGGGACGGACTCAAGAGACCCAGTACTTC
>NA|NA|TRBJ2-2|TRBV5-4
CASSRGGYGGNTGELFF
TGTGCCAGCAGCCGTGGGGGTTACGGGGGGAACACCGGGGAGCTGTTTTTT